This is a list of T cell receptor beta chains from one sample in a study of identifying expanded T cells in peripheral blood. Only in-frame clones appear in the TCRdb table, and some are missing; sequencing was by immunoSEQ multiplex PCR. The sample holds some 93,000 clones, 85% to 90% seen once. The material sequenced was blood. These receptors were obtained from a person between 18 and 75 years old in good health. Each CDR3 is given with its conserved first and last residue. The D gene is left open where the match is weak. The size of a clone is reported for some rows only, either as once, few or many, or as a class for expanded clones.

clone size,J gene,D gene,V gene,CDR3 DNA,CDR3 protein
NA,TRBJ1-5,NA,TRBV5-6,TGTGCCAGCAGCTGGGGAAGTCAGCCCCAGCATTTT,CASSWGSQPQHF
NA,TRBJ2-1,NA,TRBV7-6,TGTGCCAGCAGCCCAGGGGCTAGCGAATACAATGAGCAGTTCTTC,CASSPGASEYNEQFF
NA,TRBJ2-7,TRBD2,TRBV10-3,TGTGCCATCAGTGAAGTATCTGTGGGGACTAGCGGGGGGAGGGACGAGCAGTACTTC,CAISEVSVGTSGGRDEQYF
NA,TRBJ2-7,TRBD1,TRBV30,TGTGCCTGGAATTCCGGGACAGGGGGCAGTCAGGAGTACTTC,CAWNSGTGGSQEYF
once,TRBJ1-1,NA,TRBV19,TGTGCCAGTAGGGGCCAGGGTAAGTGGAACACTGAAGCTTTCTTT,CASRGQGKWNTEAFF
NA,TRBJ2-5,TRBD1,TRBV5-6,TGTGCCAGCAGCTCAAACAGGGGGCGGCAAGAGACCCAGTACTTC,CASSSNRGRQETQYF
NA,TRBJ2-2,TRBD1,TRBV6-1,TGTGCCAGCCTAGGGACAGGGGGTATCGGGGAGCTGTTTTTT,CASLGTGGIGELFF
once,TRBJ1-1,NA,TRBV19,TGTGCCAGTAGACCGCGCGGAGCGAACACTGAAGCTTTCTTT,CASRPRGANTEAFF
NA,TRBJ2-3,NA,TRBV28,TGTGCCAGCAGCTCCCTGACAGTCACAGATACGCAGTATTTT,CASSSLTVTDTQYF
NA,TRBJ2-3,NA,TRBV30,TGTGCCTGGAGTATCCTCCGGGGTAGCACAGATACGCAGTATTTT,CAWSILRGSTDTQYF
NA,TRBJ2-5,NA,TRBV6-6,TGTGCCAGCAGTCAGGGGGAGACCCAGTACTTC,CASSQGETQYF
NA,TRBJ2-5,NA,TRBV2,TGTGCCAGCACCTGGACTCCCCGGGGGACCCAGTACTTC,CASTWTPRGTQYF
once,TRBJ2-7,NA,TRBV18,TGTGCCAGCTCACCCCCCGGGACAACTACCTACGAGCAGTACTTC,CASSPPGTTTYEQYF
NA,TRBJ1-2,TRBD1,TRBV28,TGTGCCAGCAGTTTAAGGGACAGGGGAAGCTACACCTTC,CASSLRDRGSYTF
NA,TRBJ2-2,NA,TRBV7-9,TGTGCCAGCAGCTCCGTTGAGAACACCGGGGAGCTGTTTTTT,CASSSVENTGELFF
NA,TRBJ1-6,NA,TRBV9,TGTGCCAGCAGCGTCCGGGACGGGTATTCACCCCTCCACTTT,CASSVRDGYSPLHF
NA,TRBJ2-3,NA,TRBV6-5,TGTGCCAGCAGCGAGTCAGGGTACACAGATACGCAGTATTTT,CASSESGYTDTQYF